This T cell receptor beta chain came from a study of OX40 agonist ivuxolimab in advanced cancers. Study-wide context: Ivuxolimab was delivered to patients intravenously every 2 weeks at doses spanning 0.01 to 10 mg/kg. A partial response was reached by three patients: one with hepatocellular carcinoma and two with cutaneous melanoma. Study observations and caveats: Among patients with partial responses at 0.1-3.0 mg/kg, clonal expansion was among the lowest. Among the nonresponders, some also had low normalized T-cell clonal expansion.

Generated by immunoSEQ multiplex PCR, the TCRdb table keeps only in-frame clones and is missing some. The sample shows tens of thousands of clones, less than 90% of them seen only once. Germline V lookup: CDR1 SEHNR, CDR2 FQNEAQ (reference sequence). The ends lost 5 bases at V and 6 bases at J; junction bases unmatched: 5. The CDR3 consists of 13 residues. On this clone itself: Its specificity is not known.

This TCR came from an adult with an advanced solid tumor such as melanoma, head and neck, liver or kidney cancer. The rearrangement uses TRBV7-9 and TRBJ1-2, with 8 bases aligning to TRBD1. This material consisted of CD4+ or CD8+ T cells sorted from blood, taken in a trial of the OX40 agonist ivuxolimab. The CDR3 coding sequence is TGTGCCAGCAGCCTGGGACAGGCGGATGGCTACACCTTC. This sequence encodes CASSLGQADGYTF. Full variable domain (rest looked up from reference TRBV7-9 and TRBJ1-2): DTGVSQNPRHKITKRGQNVTFRCDPISEHNRLYWYRQTLGQGPEFLTYFQNEAQLEKSRLLSDRFSAERPKGSFSTLEIQRTEQGDSAMYLCASSLGQADGYTFGSGTRLTVV.